This TCR beta chain was retrieved from a study of T cell responses to AZD1222 COVID-19 vaccine. Study observations and caveats: The sample set comprised mostly white British donors with more females, and clonal diversity was possibly underestimated. Targets within unmutated variant regions were reportedly found for nearly half of spike-specific TCRs. Baseline seropositivity occurred in only 5 to 7 AZD1222 recipients.

Looked up from germline, CDR1 is LNHDA and CDR2 is SQIVND (reference sequence). The CDR3 consists of 15 residues. V was trimmed by 1 base and J by 0 bases, leaving 7 bases between them. About this clone itself: Its specificity is unknown.

Sequencing used immunoSEQ multiplex PCR; TCRdb keeps in-frame clones, though not all of them. The sample yields some 80,000 clones, about nine tenths seen once. The receptor's source is an adult who received the MenACWY meningococcal vaccine as a control. The J gene is TRBJ2-1, the V gene TRBV19; the D gene is possibly TRBD2 (6 bases). The specimen was peripheral blood, collected 28 days after the second dose of the MenACWY control vaccine. The CDR3 sequence: CASSIGLVSYNEQFF. The CDR3 DNA sequence: TGTGCCAGTAGTATAGGACTAGTCTCCTACAATGAGCAGTTCTTC.